This T cell receptor beta chain was sequenced during a study of a mutant IDH1 vaccine in newly diagnosed glioma. On the study more broadly: The V12 visit happened in week 35, and the V13 visit happened in week 47.

This clone is a singleton in its sample. The target antigen is unknown. Time point: week 35, safety follow-up. Alongside topical imiquimod, each dose of vaccine comprised 300 ug of mutant IDH1 20-mer peptide. Germline CDR1 is SGHRS and CDR2 is YFSETQ. This CDR3 spans 16 amino acids. V lost 4 bases to trimming and J lost 4 bases, with 17 bases between them. Clones were read by immunoSEQ multiplex PCR, and TCRdb kept only the in-frame ones, dropping some. The sample holds about 69,000 clones, 85% to 90% seen once. Source: PBMCs, taken from a glioma patient whose treatment included an IDH1 peptide vaccine. The chain combines TRBV5-1 with TRBJ2-2, with D possibly being TRBD2 (5 bases). The receptor was isolated from a man aged 25 to 40 with glioma. For the CDR3, the DNA is TGCGCCAGCAGCATCGGGGTCCCCGCGGGCACCGGGGAGCTGTTTTTT. As protein: CASSIGVPAGTGELFF.